This T cell receptor (beta chain) was found in a study of CD8 T cells in ankylosing spondylitis. TCRdb re-analysed the 5' RACE reads in MiXCR, keeping a single row per CDR3 protein. The sample shows around 220,000 distinct CDR3 sequences, 18% of them seen only once. Study observations and caveats: Fewer than ten highly homologous variants made up a TCR beta motif that seemed to typify ankylosing spondylitis blood.

In the case of this clonotype: Its antigen is not identified.

Looked up from germline, CDR1 is SGDLS and CDR2 is YYNGEE. With V trimmed by 2 bases and J by 4 bases, 5 bases remained unmatched. The CDR3 covers 15 residues. This sequence was found in a male donor with ankylosing spondylitis. The sample comprised blood, either unsorted or a sorted T cell fraction (not recorded which). This chain uses TRBV9 with TRBJ2-2, with 7 bases lining up with TRBD2. Here the CDR3 reads CASSVGGSVTGELFF. The CDR3 DNA is TGTGCCAGCAGCGTGGGGGGGAGCGTCACCGGGGAGCTGTTTTTT.